A selection of T cell receptor beta chains follows, all from one sample in a study of shared clonotypes between healthy human individuals. Using immunoSEQ multiplex PCR, the repertoire was profiled, and TCRdb retains in-frame clones only, with some absent. Here the sample spans about 2,100,000 clones, more than 85% being singletons. Sequencing was performed on naive CD8+ T cells from PBMCs. The receptors here all came from a man between 18 and 35 years old in good health. Some clones in this sample may be carry-over from other donors' samples. The CDR3 runs from the conserved cysteine through the conserved F or W. A D gene is named only where the DNA matches it firmly. The size of a clone is reported for some rows only, either as once, few or many, or as a class for expanded clones.

CDR3 length	D gene	V gene	J gene	clone size	CDR3 protein	CDR3 DNA
13	NA	TRBV7-6	TRBJ2-5	NA	CASSLLSRQTQYF	TGTGCCAGCAGCTTATTGTCCAGACAGACCCAGTACTTC
16	TRBD2	TRBV7-6	TRBJ2-1	once	CASSPGSGRNYNEQFF	TGTGCCAGCAGCCCCGGGAGCGGGAGGAACTACAATGAGCAGTTCTTC
15	NA	TRBV4-1	TRBJ2-7	NA	CASSQSGGKAGEQYF	TGCGCCAGCAGCCAGTCAGGGGGGAAGGCGGGCGAGCAGTACTTC
13	NA	TRBV28	TRBJ1-1	NA	CASRWGMGTEAFF	TGTGCCAGCAGGTGGGGTATGGGCACTGAAGCTTTCTTT
14	NA	TRBV7-2	TRBJ2-7	NA	CASSFGVRAGEQYF	TGTGCCAGCAGCTTCGGCGTCCGGGCGGGCGAGCAGTACTTC
13	TRBD2	TRBV7-9	TRBJ2-7	once	CASSYSGRDEQYF	TGTGCCAGCAGTTATAGCGGGAGAGACGAGCAGTACTTC
14	NA	TRBV11-3	TRBJ1-1	NA	CASSLEGGRTEAFF	TGTGCCAGCAGCTTAGAGGGAGGGAGGACTGAAGCTTTCTTT
16	NA	TRBV9	TRBJ2-7	NA	CASSVEDRQFHGEQYF	TGTGCCAGCAGCGTAGAGGACAGACAGTTCCATGGGGAGCAGTACTTC
14	NA	TRBV11-3	TRBJ2-7	NA	CASSLGFGNYEQYF	TGTGCCAGCAGCTTAGGGTTCGGGAACTACGAGCAGTACTTC
15	NA	TRBV28	TRBJ2-3	NA	CASSLSGEHTDTQYF	TGTGCCAGCAGTTTATCGGGAGAACACACAGATACGCAGTATTTT
16	TRBD2	TRBV7-2	TRBJ2-5	NA	CASSSTGSGSVETQYF	TGTGCCAGCAGCTCAACGGGTAGCGGGAGTGTTGAGACCCAGTACTTC
15	NA	TRBV7-2	TRBJ1-2	few	CASSLVYGGSDGYTF	TGTGCCAGCAGCTTAGTTTATGGAGGTTCCGATGGCTACACCTTC
15	TRBD1	TRBV7-9	TRBJ1-1	NA	CASSTPGGENTEAFF	TGTGCCAGCAGCACCCCAGGGGGCGAGAACACTGAAGCTTTCTTT
13	TRBD1	TRBV6-5	TRBJ2-7	NA	CASREDRAHEQYF	TGTGCCAGCAGAGAAGACAGGGCTCACGAGCAGTACTTC
14	NA	TRBV5-6	TRBJ2-7	NA	CASSSTAIRYEQYF	TGTGCCAGCAGCTCGACAGCTATCCGCTACGAGCAGTACTTC
15	NA	TRBV6-5	TRBJ2-3	NA	CASSYGAASTDTQYF	TGTGCCAGCAGTTACGGAGCGGCTAGCACAGATACGCAGTATTTT
15	NA	TRBV7-2	TRBJ2-2	NA	CASSLVARGAGELFF	TGTGCCAGCAGCTTAGTGGCTAGAGGCGCCGGGGAGCTGTTTTTT
15	TRBD2	TRBV7-6	TRBJ2-1	NA	CASSFGLAGVNEQFF	TGTGCCAGCAGCTTTGGACTAGCGGGAGTGAATGAGCAGTTCTTC
13	NA	TRBV5-1	TRBJ1-1	NA	CASSLGPSTEAFF	TGCGCCAGCAGCTTGGGGCCGTCCACAGAAGCTTTCTTT
15	TRBD1	TRBV28	TRBJ2-3	NA	CASSWDRDNTDTQYF	TGTGCCAGCAGCTGGGACAGGGACAACACAGATACGCAGTATTTT
15	NA	TRBV27	TRBJ2-4	NA	CASSPRGAIQNIQYF	TGTGCCAGCAGTCCCCGAGGCGCGATCCAAAACATTCAGTACTTC
12	NA	TRBV29-1	TRBJ1-2	NA	CSVDRPIYGYTF	TGCAGCGTTGATCGCCCTATCTATGGCTACACCTTC
15	NA	TRBV7-9	TRBJ2-5	NA	CASSSTGEGQETQYF	TGTGCCAGCAGTTCGACAGGGGAGGGCCAAGAGACCCAGTACTTC
15	NA	TRBV19	TRBJ2-1	NA	CASTVGSTGYNEQFF	TGTGCCAGTACAGTCGGCTCCACGGGTTACAATGAGCAGTTCTTC
16	TRBD2	TRBV29-1	TRBJ2-7	NA	CSTRLAGGPGTYEQYF	TGCAGCACGAGACTAGCGGGTGGGCCGGGTACTTACGAGCAGTACTTC
15	NA	TRBV27	TRBJ2-1	NA	CASSPEPSPYNEQFF	TGTGCCAGCAGTCCCGAACCTAGCCCCTACAATGAGCAGTTCTTC
15	TRBD2	TRBV7-9	TRBJ2-1	NA	CASSWTSAIYNEQFF	TGTGCCAGCAGCTGGACTAGCGCGATCTACAATGAGCAGTTCTTC
17	NA	TRBV13	TRBJ1-1	NA	CASSSLGGPTLNTEAFF	TGTGCCAGCAGTTCCCTAGGGGGGCCCACCCTGAACACTGAAGCTTTCTTT
15	TRBD2	TRBV27	TRBJ2-1	NA	CASSPLAGVVDEQFF	TGTGCCAGCAGTCCCCTAGCGGGAGTTGTCGATGAGCAGTTCTTC
17	NA	TRBV29-1	TRBJ2-2	NA	CSVVTVPLVVGAGELFF	TGCAGCGTTGTGACCGTCCCACTAGTTGTTGGAGCCGGGGAGCTGTTTTTT
16	TRBD2	TRBV5-4	TRBJ2-3	NA	CASSHSSGRGSDTQYF	TGTGCCAGCAGCCACAGTAGCGGGAGAGGGTCAGATACGCAGTATTTT
15	TRBD1	TRBV9	TRBJ1-1	NA	CASSAWTGGNTEAFF	TGTGCCAGCAGCGCGTGGACAGGGGGGAACACTGAAGCTTTCTTT
14	TRBD1	TRBV23-1	TRBJ2-1	NA	CASSPRDSYNEQFF	TGCGCCAGCAGCCCCCGGGACAGCTACAATGAGCAGTTCTTC
14	NA	TRBV6-5	TRBJ2-7	NA	CASRDRAPSYEQYF	TGTGCCAGCAGAGACCGGGCGCCATCCTACGAGCAGTACTTC
15	NA	TRBV27	TRBJ1-2	NA	CASSHGATFGYGYTF	TGTGCCAGCAGTCATGGAGCCACCTTTGGCTATGGCTACACCTTC
14	TRBD2	TRBV4-1	TRBJ2-1	NA	CASSQTSGSYEQFF	TGCGCCAGCAGCCAAACTAGCGGGAGCTATGAGCAGTTCTTC
13	NA	TRBV11-2	TRBJ2-2	NA	CASSLGYTGELFF	TGTGCCAGCAGCTTAGGGTACACCGGGGAGCTGTTTTTT
12	NA	TRBV29-1	TRBJ1-2	NA	CSVPGRMGGYTF	TGCAGCGTGCCGGGGAGGATGGGTGGCTACACCTTC
16	NA	TRBV7-2	TRBJ2-7	NA	CASSPSSGLSPYEQYF	TGTGCCAGCAGTCCCTCCTCAGGGTTATCACCCTACGAGCAGTACTTC
15	NA	TRBV9	TRBJ2-3	NA	CASSGGRGHRDTQYF	TGTGCCAGCAGCGGAGGGAGGGGGCACAGGGATACGCAGTATTTT
16	TRBD2	TRBV5-1	TRBJ2-1	NA	CASSPQLAGGGNEQFF	TGCGCCAGCAGCCCCCAACTAGCGGGAGGCGGCAATGAGCAGTTCTTC
15	TRBD1	TRBV27	TRBJ1-1	NA	CASSLGRGLSTEAFF	TGTGCCAGCAGTTTGGGTAGGGGGCTTAGCACTGAAGCTTTCTTT
13	TRBD1	TRBV6-1	TRBJ1-2	NA	CASWTGINYGYTF	TGTGCCAGTTGGACAGGGATTAACTATGGCTACACCTTC
15	TRBD2	TRBV27	TRBJ2-1	NA	CASGLAGGPPDEQFF	TGTGCCAGCGGGTTAGCGGGAGGTCCGCCCGATGAGCAGTTCTTC
14	NA	TRBV2	TRBJ2-7	NA	CASNKDRSLYEQYF	TGTGCCAGCAATAAAGACAGGTCCCTCTACGAGCAGTACTTC
15	NA	TRBV27	TRBJ2-1	NA	CASTPVGPSYNEQFF	TGTGCCAGTACCCCGGTTGGTCCCTCCTACAATGAGCAGTTCTTC
13	NA	TRBV13	TRBJ2-3	NA	CASSPTVSDTQYF	TGTGCCAGCAGCCCTACAGTCTCAGATACGCAGTATTTT
15	NA	TRBV27	TRBJ2-1	NA	CASSFGLPSYNEQFF	TGTGCCAGCAGTTTCGGACTCCCCTCCTACAATGAGCAGTTCTTC
16	TRBD2	TRBV7-9	TRBJ2-1	NA	CASSPGLAGAHNEQFF	TGTGCCAGCAGCCCCGGACTAGCGGGAGCCCACAATGAGCAGTTCTTC
16	TRBD1	TRBV2	TRBJ2-7	once	CASSPGQGSPWYEQYF	TGTGCCAGCAGCCCGGGACAGGGTTCTCCCTGGTACGAGCAGTACTTC
14	TRBD2	TRBV27	TRBJ2-7	NA	CASSVSGTPNEQYF	TGTGCCAGCAGTGTTAGCGGGACCCCCAACGAGCAGTACTTC
14	NA	TRBV19	TRBJ1-2	NA	CASSPRGLGYGYTF	TGTGCCAGTAGTCCGCGGGGGCTAGGCTATGGCTACACCTTC
11	TRBD1	TRBV6-5	TRBJ1-2	NA	CASRTGYGYTF	TGTGCCAGCAGGACAGGGTATGGCTACACCTTC
15	NA	TRBV5-6	TRBJ2-1	NA	CASSQRVIPLFEQFF	TGTGCCAGCAGCCAGAGGGTAATCCCATTGTTCGAGCAGTTCTTC
14	NA	TRBV7-9	TRBJ2-2	NA	CASSLGGPTGELFF	TGTGCCAGCAGCTTAGGAGGCCCGACCGGGGAGCTGTTTTTT
13	TRBD1	TRBV11-2	TRBJ2-7	NA	CASSSGQGYEQYF	TGTGCCAGCAGCTCGGGACAGGGCTACGAGCAGTACTTC
14	NA	TRBV6-1	TRBJ1-1	NA	CASSDWALRAEAFF	TGTGCCAGCAGTGACTGGGCCTTGAGGGCTGAAGCTTTCTTT
14	TRBD1	TRBV4-1	TRBJ2-7	NA	CASSRGQGGNEQYF	TGCGCCAGCAGCCGGGGACAGGGGGGGAACGAGCAGTACTTC
16	TRBD2	TRBV5-1	TRBJ2-5	NA	CASSLAGLAVQETQYF	TGCGCCAGCAGCTTGGCGGGACTAGCGGTACAAGAGACCCAGTACTTC